The rows below give T cell receptor beta chains drawn from one sample of a study of blood T cell repertoires in COVID-19. Some clones are missing from TCRdb's copy, which holds only in-frame ones; the method was immunoSEQ multiplex PCR. The table records about 150,000 clones, 75% to 90% of them present only once. Material for sequencing was PBMCs or T cells enriched from blood (not recorded which). Receptor source: a woman in her 40s who had been exposed to COVID-19. Both conserved end residues are part of each CDR3. D genes are given only for firm matches. A clone size is listed for some rows: how often the clone was seen (once, few, many), or a class if it is expanded.

>TRBV28|TRBD2|TRBJ2-7|once
CASFPPGLAGGEQYF
TGTGCCAGCTTTCCTCCGGGACTAGCGGGTGGTGAGCAGTACTTC
>TRBV28|TRBD1|TRBJ2-5|-
CASSTRDRVRQETQYF
TGTGCCAGCAGCACTAGGGACAGGGTGCGCCAAGAGACCCAGTACTTC
>TRBV6-2/TRBV6-3|-|TRBJ1-2|-
CASSYPGGSWGYTF
TGTGCCAGCAGTTACCCCGGAGGGAGCTGGGGCTACACCTTC
>TRBV11-3|-|TRBJ2-5|-
CASSLPPDSQETQYF
TGTGCCAGCAGCCTACCCCCGGACAGCCAAGAGACCCAGTACTTC
>TRBV28|TRBD2|TRBJ2-1|-
CASSLRASGSLREQFF
TGTGCCAGCAGTTTGAGGGCTAGCGGGAGTCTTCGTGAGCAGTTCTTC
>TRBV19|TRBD1|TRBJ2-1|-
CASSMEARGLINEQFF
TGTGCCAGTAGTATGGAGGCCAGGGGGCTTATCAATGAGCAGTTCTTC
>TRBV7-9|TRBD1|TRBJ2-2|-
CASSGQGPGELFF
TGTGCCAGCAGCGGACAGGGTCCCGGGGAGCTGTTTTTT
>TRBV18|TRBD1|TRBJ2-3|-
CASSFGQGVSDTQYF
TGTGCCAGCTCGTTCGGACAGGGGGTATCAGATACGCAGTATTTT
>TRBV6-2/TRBV6-3|TRBD2|TRBJ2-1|-
CASSYSTSGRYGEQFF
TGTGCCAGCAGTTACTCCACTAGCGGGAGGTACGGTGAGCAGTTCTTC
>TRBV4-1|TRBD1|TRBJ1-5|few
CASSQGRSRDRDRPQHF
TGCGCCAGCAGCCAAGGGAGATCGCGGGACAGGGACCGACCCCAGCATTTT
>TRBV29-1|-|TRBJ1-1|few
CSVINAYPPENAFF
TGCAGCGTTATTAACGCCTACCCCCCTGAGAACGCTTTCTTT
>TRBV19|-|TRBJ2-7|-
CASSTHGGYEQYF
TGTGCCAGTAGTACACACGGGGGCTACGAGCAGTACTTC
>TRBV6-5|TRBD1|TRBJ1-4|-
CASKDTGTGYEKLFF
TGTGCCAGCAAAGACACCGGGACAGGGTATGAAAAACTGTTTTTT
>TRBV15|-|TRBJ1-1|-
CATSRVGGTEAFF
TGTGCCACCAGCAGAGTCGGCGGCACTGAAGCTTTCTTT
>TRBV19|-|TRBJ1-5|-
CASSISGSPYNQPQHF
TGTGCCAGTAGTATTTCGGGATCGCCCTACAATCAGCCCCAGCATTTT
>TRBV10-2|-|TRBJ1-1|-
CASSEQGGEAFF
TGCGCCAGCAGTGAGCAGGGTGGGGAAGCTTTCTTT
>TRBV6-2/TRBV6-3|-|TRBJ2-1|few
CASSRTNYNEQFF
TGTGCCAGCAGCCGGACTAACTACAATGAGCAGTTCTTC
>TRBV10-3|-|TRBJ1-6|few
CAIGPGGNSPLHF
TGTGCCATCGGTCCCGGGGGAAATTCACCCCTCCACTTT
>TRBV6-5|TRBD1|TRBJ2-7|-
CASSSQGAYEQYF
TGTGCCAGCAGTTCACAGGGGGCCTACGAGCAGTACTTC
>TRBV14|TRBD1|TRBJ1-6|once
CASSRGQGASPLHF
TGTGCCAGCAGCCGCGGACAGGGGGCTTCACCCCTCCACTTT
>TRBV5-1|-|TRBJ1-2|-
CASSLGQGGNGYTF
TGCGCCAGCAGCTTGGGTCAGGGTGGGAATGGCTACACCTTC
>TRBV7-9|TRBD2|TRBJ2-3|few
CASSPQGLGGTDTQYF
TGTGCCAGCAGCCCCCAAGGACTAGGCGGCACAGATACGCAGTATTTT
>TRBV7-8|-|TRBJ2-3|-
CASSLLPSGSTDTQYF
TGTGCCAGCAGCTTGCTGCCGAGCGGTAGCACAGATACGCAGTATTTT
>TRBV27|-|TRBJ2-7|-
CASSPMLGSSYEQYF
TGTGCCAGCAGTCCTATGCTAGGGAGCTCCTACGAGCAGTACTTC
>TRBV27|-|TRBJ1-5|-
CASSAGTFSNQPQHF
TGTGCCAGCAGTGCCGGGACATTTAGCAATCAGCCCCAGCATTTT
>TRBV11-2|-|TRBJ2-7|-
CASSLSSYEQYF
TGTGCCAGCAGCCTAAGCTCCTACGAGCAGTACTTC
>TRBV9|-|TRBJ2-7|-
CASSVDGSTYEQYF
TGTGCCAGCAGCGTAGACGGGAGTACCTACGAGCAGTACTTC
>TRBV6-5|-|TRBJ1-1|-
CASSYPKSGGKTEAFF
TGTGCCAGCAGTTACCCCAAGTCTGGGGGGAAGACTGAAGCTTTCTTT
>TRBV18|TRBD1|TRBJ2-6|-
CASSPPTGGSGANVLTF
TGTGCCAGCTCACCACCGACAGGGGGCTCTGGGGCCAACGTCCTGACTTTC
>TRBV5-5|-|TRBJ2-3|-
CASSWGSGASTDTQYF
TGTGCCAGCAGCTGGGGTAGTGGGGCTAGCACAGATACGCAGTATTTT
>TRBV5-4|TRBD1|TRBJ1-2|once
CASSLAGGQNYGYTF
TGTGCCAGCAGCTTGGCCGGGGGACAGAACTATGGCTACACCTTC
>TRBV28|TRBD1|TRBJ1-4|-
CASSTFDRAYEKLFF
TGTGCCAGCAGTACTTTCGACAGGGCCTATGAAAAACTGTTTTTT
>TRBV27|-|TRBJ2-6|-
CASSLYRANVLTF
TGTGCCAGCAGTTTATATAGGGCCAACGTCCTGACTTTC
>TRBV5-1|TRBD2|TRBJ2-3|once
CASSWRLAGGRTDTQYF
TGCGCCAGCAGCTGGAGACTAGCGGGAGGGAGAACAGATACGCAGTATTTT
>TRBV7-9|-|TRBJ2-1|many
CASSFGGYNEQFF
TGTGCCAGCAGCTTCGGGGGTTACAATGAGCAGTTCTTC
>TRBV7-9|TRBD1|TRBJ2-7|-
CASSSGQATLRLGEQYF
TGTGCCAGCAGCTCGGGACAGGCAACTTTACGTCTGGGCGAGCAGTACTTC
>TRBV5-4|-|TRBJ2-7|-
CASSPGEGPYEQYF
TGTGCCAGCAGCCCAGGGGAGGGACCCTACGAGCAGTACTTC
>TRBV11-2|-|TRBJ2-3|few
CASSLDGARSDTQYF
TGTGCCAGCAGCTTAGATGGGGCACGATCTGATACGCAGTATTTT
>TRBV6-5|-|TRBJ2-3|-
CASSYATSGSTDTQYF
TGTGCCAGCAGTTACGCTACTAGTGGTAGCACAGATACGCAGTATTTT
>TRBV18|-|TRBJ2-3|-
CASSPGSVGRGDTQYF
TGTGCCAGCTCACCCGGATCAGTTGGGCGGGGAGATACGCAGTATTTT
>TRBV3-1/TRBV3-2|-|TRBJ1-2|-
CASSPVQVLYGYTF
TGTGCCAGCAGCCCAGTACAGGTTCTCTATGGCTACACCTTC
>TRBV19|TRBD1|TRBJ1-5|-
CASSFGQDYQPQHF
TGTGCCAGTAGTTTCGGACAGGATTATCAGCCCCAGCATTTT
>TRBV5-1|TRBD2|TRBJ2-3|-
CASRLTSGRVDTQYF
TGCGCCAGCAGATTGACTAGCGGGAGGGTAGATACGCAGTATTTT
>TRBV7-2|TRBD2|TRBJ2-7|-
CASSLARGRSYEQYF
TGTGCCAGCAGCTTAGCGCGCGGGAGGTCCTACGAGCAGTACTTC
>TRBV7-8|TRBD2|TRBJ2-3|-
CASRISPGLAVADTQYF
TGTGCCAGCAGGATATCCCCCGGGCTAGCGGTCGCAGATACGCAGTATTTT
>TRBV18|TRBD2|TRBJ2-3|-
CASSPAGGPDTQYF
TGTGCCAGCTCACCGGCGGGGGGGCCTGATACGCAGTATTTT
>TRBV11-2|-|TRBJ2-3|-
CASSPETDTQYF
TGTGCCAGCAGCCCCGAGACAGATACGCAGTATTTT
>TRBV6-6|-|TRBJ2-7|-
CASRAVTTYEQYF
TGTGCCAGCAGGGCGGTAACTACCTACGAGCAGTACTTC
>TRBV2|TRBD2|TRBJ2-2|-
CASSDSRGGRTGELFF
TGTGCCAGCAGTGATTCGCGGGGGGGCCGCACCGGGGAGCTGTTTTTT
>TRBV5-1|TRBD1|TRBJ1-1|few
CASSLEVGDRRETEAFF
TGCGCCAGCAGCTTGGAAGTCGGGGACAGGAGAGAGACTGAAGCTTTCTTT
>TRBV7-8|-|TRBJ1-3|-
CASSLGTGLNTIYF
TGTGCCAGCAGCTTAGGAACAGGGTTGAACACCATATATTTT
>TRBV11-1|TRBD2|TRBJ2-1|-
CASSPPGLAGPFEQFF
TGTGCCAGCAGCCCCCCCGGACTAGCGGGGCCCTTTGAGCAGTTCTTC
>TRBV19|TRBD1|TRBJ2-3|-
CASGSPTGVSVTDTQYF
TGTGCCAGTGGGTCCCCCACAGGGGTCTCAGTCACAGATACGCAGTATTTT
>TRBV6-5|-|TRBJ2-3|-
CAGSGGTDTQYF
TGTGCCGGCAGCGGAGGCACAGATACGCAGTATTTT
>TRBV19|TRBD1|TRBJ2-1|-
CASSQGTGFNEQFF
TGTGCCAGTAGTCAGGGGACAGGGTTCAATGAGCAGTTCTTC